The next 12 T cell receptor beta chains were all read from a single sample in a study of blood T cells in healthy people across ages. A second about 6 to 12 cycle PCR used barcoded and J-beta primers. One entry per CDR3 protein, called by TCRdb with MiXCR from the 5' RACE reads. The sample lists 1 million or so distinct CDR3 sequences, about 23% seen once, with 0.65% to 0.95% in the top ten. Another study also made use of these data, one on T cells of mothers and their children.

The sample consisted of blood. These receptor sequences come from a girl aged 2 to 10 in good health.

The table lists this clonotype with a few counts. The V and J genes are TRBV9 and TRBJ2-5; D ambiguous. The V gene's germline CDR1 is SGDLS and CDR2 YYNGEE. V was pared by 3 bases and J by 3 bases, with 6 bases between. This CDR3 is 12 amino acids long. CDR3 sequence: CASSGIEETQYF. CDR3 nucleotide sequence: TGTGCCAGCAGCGGGATAGAAGAGACCCAGTACTTC.

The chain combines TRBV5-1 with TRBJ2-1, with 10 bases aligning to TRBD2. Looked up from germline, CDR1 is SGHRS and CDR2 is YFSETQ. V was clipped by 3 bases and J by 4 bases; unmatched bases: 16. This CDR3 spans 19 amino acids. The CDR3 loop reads CASSSQREGPLSPYNEQFF. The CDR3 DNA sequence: TGCGCCAGCAGCTCCCAGCGGGAGGGTCCCTTATCCCCTTACAATGAGCAGTTCTTC.

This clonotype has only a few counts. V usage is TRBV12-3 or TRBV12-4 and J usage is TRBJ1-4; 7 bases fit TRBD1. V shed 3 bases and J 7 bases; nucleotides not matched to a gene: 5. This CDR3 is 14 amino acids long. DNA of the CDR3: TGTGCCAGCAGTTTCGAGGGGGCTTTTGAAAAACTGTTTTTT. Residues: CASSFEGAFEKLFF.

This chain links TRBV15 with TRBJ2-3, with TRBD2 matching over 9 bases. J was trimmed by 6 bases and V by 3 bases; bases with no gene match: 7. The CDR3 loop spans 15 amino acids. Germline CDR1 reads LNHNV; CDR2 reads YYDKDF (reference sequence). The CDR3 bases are TGTGCCACCAGCAGTAGCGGGGGTGAAGTGGATACGCAGTATTTT. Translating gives CATSSSGGEVDTQYF.

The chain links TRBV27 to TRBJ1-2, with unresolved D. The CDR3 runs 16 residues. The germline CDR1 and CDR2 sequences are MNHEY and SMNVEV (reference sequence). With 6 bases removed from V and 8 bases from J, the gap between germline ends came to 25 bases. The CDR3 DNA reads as TGTGCCAGCAGCCTCACTACCATCCCGGGATCTATGGGCTACACCTTC. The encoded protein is CASSLTTIPGSMGYTF.

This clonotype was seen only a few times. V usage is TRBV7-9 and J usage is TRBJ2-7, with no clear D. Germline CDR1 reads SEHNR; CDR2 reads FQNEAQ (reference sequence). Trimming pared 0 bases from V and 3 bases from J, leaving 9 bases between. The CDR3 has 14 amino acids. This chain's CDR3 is CASSLATTVYEQYF. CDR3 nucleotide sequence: TGTGCCAGCAGCTTAGCGACGACCGTCTACGAGCAGTACTTC.

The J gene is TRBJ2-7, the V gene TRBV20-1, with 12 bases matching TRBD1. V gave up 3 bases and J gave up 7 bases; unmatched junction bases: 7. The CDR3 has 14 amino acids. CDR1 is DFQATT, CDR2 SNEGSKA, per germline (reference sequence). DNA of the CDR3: TGCAGTGCTAGCTGGGGACAGGGGGCGCGTGAGCAGTACTTC. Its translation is CSASWGQGAREQYF.

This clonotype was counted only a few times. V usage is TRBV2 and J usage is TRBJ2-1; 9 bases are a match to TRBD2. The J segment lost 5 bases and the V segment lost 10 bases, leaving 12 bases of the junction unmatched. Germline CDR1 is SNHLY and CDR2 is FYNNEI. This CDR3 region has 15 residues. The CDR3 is CATRRLAGLHNEQFF. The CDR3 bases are TGTGCCACCAGGAGGCTAGCGGGGCTCCACAATGAGCAGTTCTTC.

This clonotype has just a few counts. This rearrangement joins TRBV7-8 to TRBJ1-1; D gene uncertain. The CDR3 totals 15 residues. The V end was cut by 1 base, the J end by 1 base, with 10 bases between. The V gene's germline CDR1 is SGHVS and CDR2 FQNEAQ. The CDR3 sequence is CASSLESRTNTEAFF. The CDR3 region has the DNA TGTGCCAGCAGCTTAGAGTCCCGTACGAACACTGAAGCTTTCTTT.

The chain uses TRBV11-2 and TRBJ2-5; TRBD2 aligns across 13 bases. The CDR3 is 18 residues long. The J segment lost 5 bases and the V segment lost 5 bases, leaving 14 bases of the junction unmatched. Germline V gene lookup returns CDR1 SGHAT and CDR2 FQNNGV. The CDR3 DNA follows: TGTGCCAGCAGCAAAGGGACCGGGACTAGCGGGGAAGGGGAGACCCAGTACTTC. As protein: CASSKGTGTSGEGETQYF.

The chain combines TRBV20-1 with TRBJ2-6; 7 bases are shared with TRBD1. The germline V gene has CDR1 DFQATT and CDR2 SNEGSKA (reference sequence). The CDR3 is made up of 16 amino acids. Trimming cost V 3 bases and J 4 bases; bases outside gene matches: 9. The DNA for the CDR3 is TGCAGTGCTAGGACAGGGAGTCAGCCCGGGGCCAACGTCCTGACTTTC. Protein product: CSARTGSQPGANVLTF.

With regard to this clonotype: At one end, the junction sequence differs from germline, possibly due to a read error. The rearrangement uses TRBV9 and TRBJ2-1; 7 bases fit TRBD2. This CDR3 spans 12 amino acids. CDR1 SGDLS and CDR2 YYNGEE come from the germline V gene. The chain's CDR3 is CASSGSRTSTLF. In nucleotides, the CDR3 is TGTGCCAGCAGCGGCTCCAGGACTAGTACGCTCTTC. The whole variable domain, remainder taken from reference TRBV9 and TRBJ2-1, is DSGVTQTPKHLITATGQRVTLRCSPRSGDLSVYWYQQSLDQGLQFLIQYYNGEERAKGNILERFSAQQFPDLHSELNLSSLELGDSALYFCASSGSRTSTLFGPGTRLTVL.